The 25 T cell receptor beta chains reported below all come from one sample, sequenced in a study of human T cells and chemical hapten exposure. Time point of the sample: patch test 1, 2 weeks after DPC sensitization. This sample's treatment: therapeutic diphenylcyclopropenone sensitization with weekly scalp DPC. TCRdb fed the RACE reads into MiXCR, producing one record per CDR3 protein. The sample consists of 45,000 to 70,000 distinct CDR3 sequences, approximately 9.3% of them appearing once. Sequences were derived from whole blood, sampled in connection with sensitization to the hapten diphenylcyclopropenone (DPC). Receptors originate from a woman aged 40 to 55 with alopecia areata. Some clones in this sample may be carry-over from other donors' samples.

The sample holds many counts of this clonotype. The rearrangement uses TRBV6-5 and TRBJ1-4; D not resolved. Trimming took 0 bases from V and 5 from J, leaving 13 bases between them. Germline CDR1 MNHEY, CDR2 SVGAGI. The CDR3 has 16 amino acids. The CDR3: CASSYSTRLTNEKLFF. CDR3 nucleotides: TGTGCCAGCAGTTACTCGACCAGGTTAACGAATGAAAAACTGTTTTTT.

This rearrangement joins TRBV11-3 to TRBJ2-3; TRBD1 is a possible D gene (6 bases). V was cut by 4 bases and J by 0 bases, with 11 bases left in between. There are 15 residues in the CDR3. Germline V gene data show CDR1 as SGHNT and CDR2 as YENEEA. CDR3 coding DNA: TGTGCCAGCAGCTCACAGACAGGTAGCACAGATACGCAGTATTTT. It is translated as CASSSQTGSTDTQYF.

The CDR3 reads CASSSTWGATGELFF. In nucleotides, the CDR3 is TGTGCCAGCAGTTCCACCTGGGGGGCGACCGGGGAGCTGTTTTTT. This rearrangement joins TRBV2 to TRBJ2-2, with D perhaps matching TRBD1 or TRBD2 (6 bases each). Trimming left V 5 bases short and J 5 bases short, with 15 bases between. CDR1 is SNHLY, CDR2 FYNNEI, per germline. CDR3 length equals 15 residues.

Many counts were recorded for this clonotype. The V call is TRBV11-2, the J call TRBJ2-7; D gene uncertain. The germline CDR1 and CDR2 sequences are SGHAT and FQNNGV. V gave up 3 bases and J gave up 13 bases, with 13 bases separating them. The CDR3 is 11 residues long. CDR3 loop: CASSLVQERYF. In DNA form, the CDR3 reads TGTGCCAGCAGCTTGGTCCAGGAAAGATACTTC. Variable domain in full (rest from reference TRBV11-2 and TRBJ2-7): EAGVAQSPRYKIIEKRQSVAFWCNPISGHATLYWYQQILGQGPKLLIQFQNNGVVDDSQLPKDRFSAERLKGVDSTLKIQPAKLEDSAVYLCASSLVQERYFGPGTRLTVT.

This clonotype came up many times. The V and J genes are TRBV20-1 and TRBJ2-3, with 9 bases that match TRBD2. Germline-derived CDR1 and CDR2 are DFQATT and SNEGSKA (reference sequence). The CDR3 is made up of 14 amino acids. V dropped 6 bases and J dropped 0; count of bases not matched to a gene: 4. In DNA, the CDR3 is TGCAGTGCCGACCTAGCGGGGAGCACAGATACGCAGTATTTT. Translating it yields CSADLAGSTDTQYF.

This clonotype showed up just a few times. V usage is TRBV30 and J usage is TRBJ2-7, with D tentatively TRBD2 (6 bases). Germline CDR1 is GTSNPN and CDR2 is SVGIG (reference sequence). The CDR3 runs to 14 residues. Trimming took 0 bases from V and 2 from J, leaving 11 bases between them. The CDR3 DNA reads TGTGCCTGGAGTGTAGTGACGGGGGCCTACGAGCAGTACTTC. The encoded protein is CAWSVVTGAYEQYF.

This clonotype was observed at least ten times. The V and J genes are TRBV2 and TRBJ2-7, with 7 bases matching TRBD1. Germline CDR1 reads SNHLY; CDR2 reads FYNNEI. The V gene end was trimmed by 1 base and the J gene end by 2 bases; junction bases not matched to a gene: 11. The CDR3 totals 17 residues. The CDR3 DNA follows: TGTGCCAGCAGTGAAGTAGCACAGGGGTATTTCGCCTACGAGCAGTACTTC. It codes for CASSEVAQGYFAYEQYF.

This clonotype was picked up many times. The chain has TRBV20-1 and TRBJ2-7; TRBD2 is a possible D gene (5 bases). The V and J ends lost 3 bases and 3 bases respectively, with 15 bases between them. Germline V CDR1 and CDR2: DFQATT, SNEGSKA (reference sequence). This CDR3 is built from 14 residues. The CDR3 nucleotides read TGCAGTGCTAGGGTTATTGAGGGTATCTACGAGCAGTACTTC. Translated: CSARVIEGIYEQYF.

The V and J genes are TRBV5-4 and TRBJ2-1; no clear D gene. V gave up 0 bases and J gave up 8 bases, with 15 bases separating them. The CDR3 is 15 residues long. CDR1 is SGHNT and CDR2 is YYREEE in the germline V gene (reference sequence). The CDR3 protein is CASSLGLSSEDEQFF. For the CDR3, the DNA is TGTGCCAGCAGCTTGGGTCTTTCTAGTGAGGATGAGCAGTTCTTC. Full variable domain (missing parts from reference TRBV5-4 and TRBJ2-1): ETGVTQSPTHLIKTRGQQVTLRCSSQSGHNTVSWYQQALGQGPQFIFQYYREEENGRGNFPPRFSGLQFPNYSSELNVNALELDDSALYLCASSLGLSSEDEQFFGPGTRLTVL.

This clonotype was recorded at least ten times. The gene calls are TRBV11-2 and TRBJ2-1; TRBD2 matches at 13 bases. Trimming took 2 bases from V and 4 from J; bases not matched to a gene: 11. Germline CDR1 SGHAT, CDR2 FQNNGV. The CDR3 totals 19 residues. The CDR3 bases are TGTGCCAGCAGCTTAACCTTCTGGACTAGCGGGGGAAAATACAATGAGCAGTTCTTC. It specifies CASSLTFWTSGGKYNEQFF.

This clonotype was detected a few times. The chain joins TRBV5-1 to TRBJ2-1; D perhaps matches TRBD2 (5 bases). Between the trimmed V and J ends, which lost 4 bases and 4 bases, there was a span of 9 bases. There are 13 residues in the CDR3. Germline V CDR1 and CDR2: SGHRS, YFSETQ. For the CDR3, the DNA is TGCGCCAGCAGCCCGGACTTGTACAATGAGCAGTTCTTC. Translating gives CASSPDLYNEQFF.

This clonotype was recorded at least ten times. The V and J genes are TRBV2 and TRBJ2-5, with 9 positions matching TRBD2. The J segment lost 1 base and the V segment lost 2 bases, leaving 2 bases of the junction unmatched. The germline V gene encodes CDR1 SNHLY and CDR2 FYNNEI. The CDR3 spans 15 residues. In DNA, the CDR3 is TGTGCCAGCAGTGAACTAGCGGGGTCCCAAGAGACCCAGTACTTC. The encoded protein is CASSELAGSQETQYF.

CDR3 loop: CASSVVGWGEAFF. CDR3 in DNA: TGTGCCAGCAGCGTAGTGGGATGGGGTGAAGCTTTCTTT. The chain uses TRBV9 and TRBJ1-1; no firm D call. The germline CDR1 and CDR2 sequences are SGDLS and YYNGEE. The CDR3 is made up of 13 amino acids. V lost 0 bases and J lost 7, with 10 bases in between.

The sample holds many counts of this clonotype. The gene calls are TRBV7-2 and TRBJ1-4, with a weak D call TRBD1 (5 bases). Looked up from germline, CDR1 is SGHTA and CDR2 is FQGNSA. This CDR3 region has 15 residues. The V end lost 5 bases, the J end lost 7 bases, and 17 bases lay between the germline ends. The CDR3 protein is CASSPEGREVEKLFF. CDR3 bases: TGTGCCAGCAGCCCAGAGGGCAGGGAGGTTGAAAAACTGTTTTTT.

This clonotype was observed at least ten times. This CDR3 reads CASSEPGGPGPRNEYYGYTF. CDR3 coding DNA: TGTGCCAGCAGTGAACCGGGAGGTCCTGGTCCAAGGAACGAATACTATGGCTACACCTTC. V is TRBV6-1 and J is TRBJ1-2, with unresolved D. Germline assignment: CDR1 MNHNS and CDR2 SASEGT. Trimming cost V 2 bases and J 3 bases, with 28 bases left between them. The CDR3 consists of 20 residues.

V gene TRBV20-1 combines with J gene TRBJ1-1; a possible D gene is TRBD1 (5 bases). Germline CDR1 is DFQATT and CDR2 is SNEGSKA (reference sequence). Trimming shortened V by 3 bases and J by 7 bases, and 12 bases separated the two germline ends. The CDR3 totals 12 residues. The CDR3 nucleotides read TGCAGTGCTAGCCGGTCAGGGAGTGAAGCTTTCTTT. It translates to CSASRSGSEAFF.

The V call is TRBV27, the J call TRBJ2-5, with D perhaps matching TRBD2 (5 bases). The V gene's germline CDR1 is MNHEY and CDR2 SMNVEV (reference sequence). The CDR3 runs to 14 residues. The V end was cut by 2 bases, the J end by 5 bases, with 12 bases between. The CDR3 protein is CASSLAAAWETQYF. In DNA form, the CDR3 reads TGTGCCAGCAGTTTAGCAGCGGCATGGGAGACCCAGTACTTC.

In its sample, this clonotype was seen many times. This sequence joins TRBV2 and TRBJ2-3, with a weak D call TRBD2 (6 bases). CDR3 length: 15 residues. Trimming cost V 5 bases and J 2 bases, with 14 bases left between them. Germline CDR1 is SNHLY and CDR2 is FYNNEI. CDR3 sequence: CASSRLEGITDTQYF. CDR3 in DNA: TGTGCCAGCAGTCGACTAGAGGGGATCACAGATACGCAGTATTTT.

This clonotype was seen a handful of times. DNA of the CDR3: TGTGCCAGCAGCCAGACAAACCCAAGCGGGGGGACCCAGTACTTC. Translating it yields CASSQTNPSGGTQYF. The chain links TRBV3-1 to TRBJ2-5; 8 nucleotides line up with TRBD2. This CDR3 has 15 amino acids. Germline V lookup: CDR1 LGHDT, CDR2 YNNKEL (reference sequence). Trimming cost V 3 bases and J 7 bases; bases outside gene matches: 10.

This clonotype was counted at least ten times. The V call is TRBV27, the J call TRBJ2-5; the D is unclear. With 8 bases removed from V and 4 bases from J, the gap between germline ends came to 8 bases. This CDR3 region has 11 residues. From germline, CDR1 is MNHEY and CDR2 SMNVEV (reference sequence). The CDR3 is CASPLGETQYF. The CDR3 DNA reads TGTGCCAGCCCTTTAGGAGAGACCCAGTACTTC.

The chain recombines TRBV4-2 with TRBJ1-5; TRBD1 agrees at 9 bases. CDR3 length equals 14 residues. Germline V CDR1 and CDR2: LGHNA, YNFKEQ. V shed 1 base, J shed 11 bases, and the junction held 6 bases outside the gene matches. This CDR3 is CASSQGTGDSAQHF. CDR3 sequence (DNA): TGTGCCAGCAGCCAAGGGACAGGGGATTCGGCCCAGCATTTT.

This clonotype was seen many times. The chain employs TRBV4-1 and TRBJ1-2; D unresolved. This CDR3 contains 13 residues. Germline CDR1 is MGHRA and CDR2 is YSYEKL. Trimming shortened V by 0 bases and J by 8 bases, and 10 bases separated the two germline ends. In nucleotides, the CDR3 is TGCGCCAGCAGCCAAGAAGGGCTACGGGGCTACACCTTC. Translation: CASSQEGLRGYTF.

The chain is built from TRBV7-9 and TRBJ2-3; D gene uncertain. Germline V gives CDR1 SEHNR, CDR2 FQNEAQ (reference sequence). V lost 2 bases and J lost 3, with 3 bases in between. The CDR3 runs to 12 residues. CDR3 nucleotides: TGTGCCAGCAGCTTACTTACAGATACGCAGTATTTT. Translating gives CASSLLTDTQYF.

This clonotype has a count of ten or more. The J gene is TRBJ1-6, the V gene TRBV18; TRBD1 matches 10 bases. The junction had 3 bases not matched to a gene; V was cut back by 3 bases and J by 7 bases. CDR3 length: 15 residues. Germline V gene sequence: CDR1 KGHSH, CDR2 LQKENI. As DNA, the CDR3 is TGTGCCAGCTCACCGCGGACAGGGGGAAATTCACCCCTCCACTTT. Encoded protein: CASSPRTGGNSPLHF. Complete variable domain (other parts from reference TRBV18 and TRBJ1-6): NAGVMQNPRHLVRRRGQEARLRCSPMKGHSHVYWYRQLPEEGLKFMVYLQKENIIDESGMPKERFSAEFPKEGPSILRIQQVVRGDSAAYFCASSPRTGGNSPLHFGNGTRLTVT.

This clonotype was seen at least ten times. The chain combines TRBV5-5 with TRBJ2-3; D gene unclear. CDR1 and CDR2 from the germline V gene are SGHKS and YYEKEE (reference sequence). This CDR3 is built from 12 residues. V was trimmed by 0 bases and J by 6 bases, leaving 5 bases between them. The CDR3 region has the DNA TGTGCCAGCAGCTTGGAGTTGGATACGCAGTATTTT. Its protein is CASSLELDTQYF. Complete variable domain (other parts from reference TRBV5-5 and TRBJ2-3): DAGVTQSPTHLIKTRGQQVTLRCSPISGHKSVSWYQQVLGQGPQFIFQYYEKEERGRGNFPDRFSARQFPNYSSELNVNALLLGDSALYLCASSLELDTQYFGPGTRLTVL.